These 2 T cell receptor beta chains were sequenced from one sample in a study of blood T cells in healthy people across ages. Next came a second PCR, run for about 7 to 11 cycles, which used a sample-barcoded 5' primer along with a J-beta primer mix. TCRdb reprocessed the 5' RACE reads with MiXCR, giving one entry per CDR3 protein. Of about 930,000 distinct CDR3 sequences listed, approximately 32% are singletons. This sample also belongs to another study, concerning T cells of mothers and their children.

Sequencing was carried out using blood. These receptors were taken from a woman aged 40 to 50 in good health.

This clonotype was seen repeatedly, ten times or more. DNA for the CDR3: TGTGCCAGCAGCTCAACACTAGCGGGGGGGCTTGGGACCCAGTACTTC. It specifies CASSSTLAGGLGTQYF. The chain is built from TRBV7-2 and TRBJ2-5; 13 bases map to TRBD2. The V gene end was trimmed by 4 bases and the J gene end by 7 bases; junction bases not matched to a gene: 9. CDR3 length: 16 amino acids. Germline CDR1 SGHTA, CDR2 FQGNSA.

This clonotype was counted once. The chain's CDR3 is CASSPGQSGTNEKLFF. The CDR3 DNA reads TGTGCCAGCTCACCGGGGCAGAGCGGCACTAATGAAAAACTGTTTTTT. The chain joins TRBV18 to TRBJ1-4, with a possible D match to TRBD1 (5 bases). Germline V lookup: CDR1 KGHSH, CDR2 LQKENI. Trimming stripped 3 bases from V and 2 bases from J, with 13 bases between. The CDR3 is 16 amino acids.